A selection of T cell receptor beta chains follows, all from one sample in a study of prognosis after radiotherapy for stage I lung cancer. TCRdb reprocessed the multiplex PCR reads with MiXCR, giving one entry per CDR3 protein. This repertoire shows 15,000 to 20,000 distinct CDR3 sequences, roughly 30% found once; its top ten account for about 23%. The sequencing used PBMCs, collected before or after stereotactic body radiation therapy (not recorded which). These receptors all stem from a donor of 50 years or more with non-small cell lung cancer. The CDR3 runs from the conserved cysteine through the conserved F or W. Fields, in order: V gene, D gene, J gene, clone size, CDR3 protein, CDR3 DNA. D genes are given only for firm matches. Clone size is shown for a subset of rows, as once, few, many or a class of expanded clone.

v_gene: TRBV30; d_gene: .; j_gene: TRBJ1-2; abundance: many; CDR3aa: CAWSPSGDLIYGYTF; CDR3nt: TGTGCCTGGAGTCCTTCGGGAGATCTGATCTATGGCTACACCTTC
v_gene: TRBV6-5; d_gene: .; j_gene: TRBJ2-6; abundance: many; CDR3aa: CASSYSGTSGANVLTF; CDR3nt: TGTGCCAGCAGTTACTCAGGGACCTCTGGGGCCAACGTCCTGACTTTC
v_gene: TRBV10-2; d_gene: .; j_gene: TRBJ1-3; abundance: many; CDR3aa: CASSEPSSGNTIYF; CDR3nt: TGCGCCAGCAGTGAGCCCAGCTCTGGAAACACCATATATTTT
v_gene: TRBV6-2/TRBV6-3; d_gene: TRBD1; j_gene: TRBJ1-2; abundance: .; CDR3aa: CASRHQGGGEGYTF; CDR3nt: TGTGCCAGCAGACATCAGGGAGGGGGCGAGGGCTACACATTC
v_gene: TRBV4-3; d_gene: .; j_gene: TRBJ2-7; abundance: .; CDR3aa: CASSQGAPWFGSSYEQYF; CDR3nt: TGCGCCAGCAGCCAAGGCGCTCCATGGTTCGGGAGCTCCTACGAGCAGTACTTC
v_gene: TRBV6-4; d_gene: TRBD1; j_gene: TRBJ2-3; abundance: medium-sized; CDR3aa: CASSYGQATDTQYF; CDR3nt: TGTGCCAGCAGTTACGGACAGGCCACAGATACGCAGTATTTT
v_gene: TRBV20-1; d_gene: TRBD2; j_gene: TRBJ2-5; abundance: .; CDR3aa: CSARGREGGVEKQYF; CDR3nt: TGCAGTGCTAGAGGTCGGGAGGGCGGTGTAGAGAAACAGTACTTC
v_gene: TRBV27; d_gene: .; j_gene: TRBJ2-7; abundance: .; CDR3aa: CARRRTFSYEQYF; CDR3nt: TGTGCCAGAAGAAGGACGTTCTCCTACGAGCAGTACTTC
v_gene: TRBV2; d_gene: .; j_gene: TRBJ2-2; abundance: .; CDR3aa: CESSEEPPNTGELFF; CDR3nt: TGTGAGAGCAGTGAGGAACCACCGAACACCGGGGAGCTGTTTTTT
v_gene: TRBV11-2; d_gene: TRBD1; j_gene: TRBJ2-7; abundance: .; CDR3aa: CASRLQGNAYEQYF; CDR3nt: TGTGCCAGCAGGTTACAGGGGAATGCCTACGAGCAGTACTTC
v_gene: TRBV19; d_gene: .; j_gene: TRBJ1-2; abundance: many; CDR3aa: CASSIGQTNYGYTF; CDR3nt: TGTGCCAGTAGTATCGGCCAGACCAACTATGGCTACACCTTC
v_gene: TRBV28; d_gene: .; j_gene: TRBJ2-7; abundance: .; CDR3aa: CASTPTGRPYELYF; CDR3nt: TGTGCCAGCACCCCCACCGGACGGCCCTACGAGCTGTACTTC
v_gene: TRBV6-1; d_gene: .; j_gene: TRBJ2-7; abundance: many; CDR3aa: CASRDRTASYEQYF; CDR3nt: TGTGCCAGCAGAGACCGGACGGCCTCCTACGAGCAGTACTTC
v_gene: TRBV4-1; d_gene: .; j_gene: TRBJ2-7; abundance: many; CDR3aa: CASSQGAGLPSYEQYF; CDR3nt: TGCGCCAGCAGCCAAGGGGCAGGGTTACCCTCCTACGAGCAGTACTTC
v_gene: TRBV2; d_gene: TRBD1; j_gene: TRBJ2-7; abundance: many; CDR3aa: CASRTGTGDVEQYF; CDR3nt: TGTGCCAGCAGGACCGGGACAGGGGACGTAGAGCAGTACTTC
v_gene: TRBV5-8; d_gene: TRBD1; j_gene: TRBJ1-5; abundance: many; CDR3aa: CASGDRGNNQPQHF; CDR3nt: TGTGCCAGCGGAGACAGGGGGAACAATCAGCCCCAGCATTTT
v_gene: TRBV28; d_gene: .; j_gene: TRBJ2-2; abundance: many; CDR3aa: CASTQGGTGELFF; CDR3nt: TGTGCCAGCACCCAGGGGGGCACCGGGGAGCTGTTTTTT
v_gene: TRBV28; d_gene: TRBD1; j_gene: TRBJ2-6; abundance: .; CDR3aa: CASRTPGTGADSGANVLTF; CDR3nt: TGTGCCAGCAGAACTCCCGGGACAGGGGCTGATTCTGGGGCCAACGTCCTGACTTTC
v_gene: TRBV27; d_gene: .; j_gene: TRBJ1-5; abundance: many; CDR3aa: CASSSGFIANQPQHF; CDR3nt: TGTGCCAGCAGTTCGGGTTTCATAGCAAATCAGCCCCAGCATTTT
v_gene: TRBV20-1; d_gene: TRBD2; j_gene: TRBJ2-1; abundance: medium-sized; CDR3aa: CSARDTGREAYNEQFF; CDR3nt: TGCAGTGCTAGAGACACTGGGCGGGAGGCATACAATGAGCAGTTCTTC